The text below deals with one T cell receptor (beta chain). CDR3 length equals 13 residues. V lost 3 bases and J lost 10; bases outside the gene matches: 7. Looked up from germline, CDR1 is MNHGY and CDR2 is SAAAGT. The data are from a study of immune characterization of retroperitoneal liposarcoma. TCRdb called the PCR reads again in MiXCR, with one record for every CDR3 protein. The table has fewer than 1,500 distinct CDR3 sequences, roughly two fifths seen once. Sequencing was carried out using tumor tissue. The source of this sequence is a male donor with retroperitoneal liposarcoma. The chain combines TRBV6-8 with TRBJ2-3; 7 nucleotides align to TRBD2. The DNA of the CDR3 is TGTGCCAGCAGTTATCAGGCGGGAGTACCGCAGTATTTT. This translates into CASSYQAGVPQYF.